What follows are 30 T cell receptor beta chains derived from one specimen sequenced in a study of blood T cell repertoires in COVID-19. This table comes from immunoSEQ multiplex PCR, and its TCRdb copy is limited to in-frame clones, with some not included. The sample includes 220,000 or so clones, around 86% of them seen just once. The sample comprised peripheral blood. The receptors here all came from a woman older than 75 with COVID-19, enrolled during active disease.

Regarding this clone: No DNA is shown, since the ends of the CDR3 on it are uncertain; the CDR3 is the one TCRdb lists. The CDR3 spells CASSSSGGDREAFF. The chain combines TRBV28 with TRBJ1-1. A total of 14 residues make up the CDR3, ends included. CDR1 is MDHEN and CDR2 is SYDVKM in the germline V gene.

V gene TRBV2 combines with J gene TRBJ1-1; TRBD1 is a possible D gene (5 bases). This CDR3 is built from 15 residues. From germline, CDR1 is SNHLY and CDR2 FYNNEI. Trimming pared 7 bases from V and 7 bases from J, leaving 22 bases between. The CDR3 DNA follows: TGTGCCAGCACCATCAACCGTGCAGGGAACGTTGAAGCTTTCTTT. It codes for CASTINRAGNVEAFF.

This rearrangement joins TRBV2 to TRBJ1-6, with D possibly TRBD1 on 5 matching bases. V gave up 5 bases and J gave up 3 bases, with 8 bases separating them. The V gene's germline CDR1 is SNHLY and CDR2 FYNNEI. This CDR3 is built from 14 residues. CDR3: CASSQGYYNSPLHF. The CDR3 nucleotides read TGTGCCAGCAGTCAGGGATACTATAATTCACCCCTCCACTTT.

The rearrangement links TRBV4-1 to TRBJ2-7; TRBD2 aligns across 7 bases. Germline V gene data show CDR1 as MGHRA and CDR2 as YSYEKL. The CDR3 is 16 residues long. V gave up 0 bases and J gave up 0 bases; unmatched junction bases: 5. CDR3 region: CASSQDPLADSYEQYF. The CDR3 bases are TGCGCCAGCAGCCAAGATCCGCTAGCGGACTCCTACGAGCAGTACTTC.

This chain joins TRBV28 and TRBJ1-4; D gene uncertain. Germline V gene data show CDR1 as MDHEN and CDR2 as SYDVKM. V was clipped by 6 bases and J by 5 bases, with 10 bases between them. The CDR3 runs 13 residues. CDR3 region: CASSTPSNEKLFF. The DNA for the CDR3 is TGTGCCAGCAGCACTCCGAGCAATGAAAAACTGTTTTTT.

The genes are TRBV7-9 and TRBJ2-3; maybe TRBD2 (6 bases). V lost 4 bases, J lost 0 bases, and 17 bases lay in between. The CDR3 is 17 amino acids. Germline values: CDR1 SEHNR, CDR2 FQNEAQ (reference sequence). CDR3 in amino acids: CASSSPPSVLSTDTQYF. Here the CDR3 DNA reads TGTGCCAGCAGCTCCCCTCCTAGCGTATTAAGCACAGATACGCAGTATTTT.

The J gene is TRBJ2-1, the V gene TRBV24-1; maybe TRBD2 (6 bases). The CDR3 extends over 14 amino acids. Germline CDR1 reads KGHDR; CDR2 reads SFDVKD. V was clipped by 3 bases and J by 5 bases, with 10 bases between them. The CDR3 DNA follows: TGTGCCACCAGTGATCCGGGACTCAACAATGAGCAGTTCTTC. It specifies CATSDPGLNNEQFF.

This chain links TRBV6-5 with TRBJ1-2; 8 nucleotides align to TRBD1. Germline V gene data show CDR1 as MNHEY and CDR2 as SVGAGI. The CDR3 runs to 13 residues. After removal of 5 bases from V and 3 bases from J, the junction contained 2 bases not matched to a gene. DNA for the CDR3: TGTGCCAGCAGTCCGACAGGGGACTATGGCTACACCTTC. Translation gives CASSPTGDYGYTF.

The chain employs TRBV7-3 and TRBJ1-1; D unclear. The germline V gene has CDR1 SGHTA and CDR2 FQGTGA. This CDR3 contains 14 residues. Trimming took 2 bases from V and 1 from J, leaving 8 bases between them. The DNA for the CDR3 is TGTGCCAGCAGCTTACAGGCCAGGAACACTGAAGCTTTCTTT. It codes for CASSLQARNTEAFF.

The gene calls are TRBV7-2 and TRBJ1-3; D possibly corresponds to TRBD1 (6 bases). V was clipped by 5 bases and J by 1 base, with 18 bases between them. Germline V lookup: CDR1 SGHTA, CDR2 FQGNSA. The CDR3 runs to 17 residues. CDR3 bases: TGTGCCAGCAGCCCCCCGAAGGCAGGGGTTTCTGGAAACACCATATATTTT. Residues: CASSPPKAGVSGNTIYF.

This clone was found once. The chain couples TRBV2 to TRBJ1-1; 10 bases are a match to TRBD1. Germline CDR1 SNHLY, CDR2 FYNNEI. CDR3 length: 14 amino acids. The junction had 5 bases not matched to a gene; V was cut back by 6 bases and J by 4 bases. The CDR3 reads CASRATGGLTEAFF. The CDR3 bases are TGTGCCAGCAGGGCGACAGGGGGCCTCACTGAAGCTTTCTTT.

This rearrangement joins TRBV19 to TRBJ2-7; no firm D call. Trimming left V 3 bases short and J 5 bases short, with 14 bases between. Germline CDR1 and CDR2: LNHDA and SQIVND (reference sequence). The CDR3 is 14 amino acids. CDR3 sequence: CASSILPGFHEQYF. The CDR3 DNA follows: TGTGCCAGTAGTATTCTTCCGGGTTTTCACGAGCAGTACTTC.

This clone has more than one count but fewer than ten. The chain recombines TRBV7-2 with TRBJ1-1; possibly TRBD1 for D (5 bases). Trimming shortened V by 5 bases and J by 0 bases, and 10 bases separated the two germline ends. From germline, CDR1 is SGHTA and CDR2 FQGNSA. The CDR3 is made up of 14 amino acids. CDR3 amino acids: CASSDGGMNTEAFF. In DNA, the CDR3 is TGTGCCAGCAGCGATGGGGGGATGAACACTGAAGCTTTCTTT.

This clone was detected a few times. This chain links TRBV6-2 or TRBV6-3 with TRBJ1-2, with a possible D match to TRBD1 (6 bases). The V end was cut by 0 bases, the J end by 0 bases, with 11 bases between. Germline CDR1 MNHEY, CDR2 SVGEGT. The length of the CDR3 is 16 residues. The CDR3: CASSYSRPGANYGYTF. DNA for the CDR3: TGTGCCAGCAGTTACTCTCGGCCAGGGGCTAACTATGGCTACACCTTC.

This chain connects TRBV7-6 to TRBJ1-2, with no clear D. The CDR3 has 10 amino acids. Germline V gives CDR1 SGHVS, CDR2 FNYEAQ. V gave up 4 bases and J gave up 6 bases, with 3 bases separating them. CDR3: CASSSDGYTF. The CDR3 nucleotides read TGTGCCAGCAGCTCCGATGGCTACACCTTC. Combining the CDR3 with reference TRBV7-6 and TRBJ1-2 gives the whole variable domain GAGVSQSPRYKVTKRGQDVALRCDPISGHVSLYWYRQALGQGPEFLTYFNYEAQQDKSGLPNDRFSAERPEGSISTLTIQRTEQRDSAMYRCASSSDGYTFGSGTRLTVV.

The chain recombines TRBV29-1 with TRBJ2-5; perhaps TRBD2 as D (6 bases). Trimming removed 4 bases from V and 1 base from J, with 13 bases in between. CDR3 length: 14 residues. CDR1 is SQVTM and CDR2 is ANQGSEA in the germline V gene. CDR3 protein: CSVGVRGTQETQYF. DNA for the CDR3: TGCAGCGTTGGGGTTCGGGGGACCCAAGAGACCCAGTACTTC.

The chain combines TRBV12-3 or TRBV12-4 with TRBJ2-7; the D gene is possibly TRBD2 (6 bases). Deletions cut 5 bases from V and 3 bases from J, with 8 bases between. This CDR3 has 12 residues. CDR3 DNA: TGTGCCAGCAGTCGGGGGATCTACGAGCAGTACTTC. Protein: CASSRGIYEQYF.

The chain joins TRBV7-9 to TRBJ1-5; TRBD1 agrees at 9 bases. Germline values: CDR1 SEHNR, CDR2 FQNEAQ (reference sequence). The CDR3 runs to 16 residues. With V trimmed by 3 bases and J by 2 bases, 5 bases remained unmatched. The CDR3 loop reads CASSFGQGQGNQPQHF. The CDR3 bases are TGTGCCAGCAGCTTTGGACAGGGGCAGGGCAATCAGCCCCAGCATTTT.

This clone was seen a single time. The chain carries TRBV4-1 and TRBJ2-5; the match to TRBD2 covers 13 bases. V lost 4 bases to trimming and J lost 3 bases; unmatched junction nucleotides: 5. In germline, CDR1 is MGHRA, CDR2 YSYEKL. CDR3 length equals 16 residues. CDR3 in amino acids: CASSPGGLAGEETQYF. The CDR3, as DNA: TGCGCCAGCAGCCCGGGTGGACTAGCGGGAGAAGAGACCCAGTACTTC.

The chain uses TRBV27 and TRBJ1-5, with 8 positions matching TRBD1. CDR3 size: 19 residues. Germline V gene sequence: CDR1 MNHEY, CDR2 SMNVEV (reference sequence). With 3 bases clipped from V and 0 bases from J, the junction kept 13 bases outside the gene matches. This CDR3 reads CASSFRPGQGAYSNQPQHF. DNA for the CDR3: TGTGCCAGCAGTTTTCGGCCAGGACAGGGTGCCTATAGCAATCAGCCCCAGCATTTT.

The CDR3 reads CAWRWLASPGELFF. The CDR3 DNA reads TGTGCCTGGAGGTGGTTAGCGAGTCCCGGGGAGCTGTTTTTT. The V call is TRBV30, the J call TRBJ2-2; D is possibly TRBD2 (5 bases). Germline V lookup: CDR1 GTSNPN, CDR2 SVGIG (reference sequence). With 3 bases removed from V and 6 bases from J, the gap between germline ends came to 14 bases. The CDR3 sequence is 14 residues long.

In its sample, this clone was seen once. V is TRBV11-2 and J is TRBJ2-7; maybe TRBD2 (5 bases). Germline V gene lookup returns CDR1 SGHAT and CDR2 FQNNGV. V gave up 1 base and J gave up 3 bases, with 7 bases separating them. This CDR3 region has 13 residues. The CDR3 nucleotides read TGTGCCAGCAGCTTAGTCAGCGGCTACGAGCAGTACTTC. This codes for CASSLVSGYEQYF.

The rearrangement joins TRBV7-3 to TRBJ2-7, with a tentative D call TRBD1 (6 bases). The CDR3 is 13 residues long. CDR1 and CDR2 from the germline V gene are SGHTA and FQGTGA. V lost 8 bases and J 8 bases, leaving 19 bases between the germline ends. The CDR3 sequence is CASAQGSGRKQYF. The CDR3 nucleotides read TGTGCCAGCGCCCAGGGGTCAGGGAGAAAGCAGTACTTC.

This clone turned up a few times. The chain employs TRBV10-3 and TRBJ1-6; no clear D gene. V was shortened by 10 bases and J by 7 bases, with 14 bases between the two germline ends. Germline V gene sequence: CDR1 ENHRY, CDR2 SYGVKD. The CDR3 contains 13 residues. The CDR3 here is CATMWGGNSPLHF. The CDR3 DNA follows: TGTGCCACCATGTGGGGAGGCAATTCACCCCTCCACTTT.

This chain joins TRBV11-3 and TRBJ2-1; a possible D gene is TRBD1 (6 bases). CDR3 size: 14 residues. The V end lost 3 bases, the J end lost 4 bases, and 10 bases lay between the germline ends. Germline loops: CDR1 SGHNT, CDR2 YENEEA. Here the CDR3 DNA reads TGTGCCAGCAGCTTTCAGGGGACGTACAATGAGCAGTTCTTC. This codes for CASSFQGTYNEQFF.

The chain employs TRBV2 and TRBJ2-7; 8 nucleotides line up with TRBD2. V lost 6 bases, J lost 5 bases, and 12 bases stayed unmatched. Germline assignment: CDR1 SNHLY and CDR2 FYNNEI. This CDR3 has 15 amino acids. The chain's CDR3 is CASRNERGSLDEQYF. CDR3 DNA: TGTGCCAGCAGGAATGAGCGGGGGAGCTTGGACGAGCAGTACTTC.

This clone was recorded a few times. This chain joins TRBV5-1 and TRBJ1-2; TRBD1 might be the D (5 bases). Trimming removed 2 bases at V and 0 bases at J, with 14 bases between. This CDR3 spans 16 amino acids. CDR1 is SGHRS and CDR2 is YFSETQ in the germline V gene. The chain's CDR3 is CASSLGVLATNYGYTF. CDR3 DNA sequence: TGCGCCAGCAGCTTAGGGGTGCTGGCTACTAACTATGGCTACACCTTC. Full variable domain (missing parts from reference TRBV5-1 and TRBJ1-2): KAGVTQTPRYLIKTRGQQVTLSCSPISGHRSVSWYQQTPGQGLQFLFEYFSETQRNKGNFPGRFSGRQFSNSRSEMNVSTLELGDSALYLCASSLGVLATNYGYTFGSGTRLTVV.

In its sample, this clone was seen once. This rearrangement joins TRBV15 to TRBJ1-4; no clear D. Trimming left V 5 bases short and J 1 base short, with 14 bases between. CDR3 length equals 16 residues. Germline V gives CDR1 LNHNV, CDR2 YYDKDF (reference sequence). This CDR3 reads CATSPTEGVTNEKLFF. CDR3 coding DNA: TGTGCCACCAGCCCCACGGAGGGAGTAACTAATGAAAAACTGTTTTTT.

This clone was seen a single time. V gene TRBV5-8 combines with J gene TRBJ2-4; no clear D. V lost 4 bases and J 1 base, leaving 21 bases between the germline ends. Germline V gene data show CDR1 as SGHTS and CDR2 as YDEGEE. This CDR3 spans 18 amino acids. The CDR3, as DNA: TGTGCCAGCAGCGTTCGCCCAACTCGCGCCGGGGCCAAAAACATTCAGTACTTC. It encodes CASSVRPTRAGAKNIQYF.

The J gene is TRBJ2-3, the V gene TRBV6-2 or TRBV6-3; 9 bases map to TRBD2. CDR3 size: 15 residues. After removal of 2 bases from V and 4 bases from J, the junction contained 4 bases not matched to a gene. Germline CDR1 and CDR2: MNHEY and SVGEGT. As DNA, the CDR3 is TGTGCCAGCAGTTACGGACTAGCGTTACCAGATACGCAGTATTTT. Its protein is CASSYGLALPDTQYF.